There are many counts of the clone carrying this T cell receptor beta chain. The CDR3 has 14 residues. Trimming pared 5 bases from V and 1 base from J, leaving 11 bases between. MiXCR, applied by TCRdb to the RT-PCR reads, yields one record per CDR3 protein. This table has around 520,000 distinct CDR3 sequences, roughly 27% appearing once. The sample is drawn from a study of response to subunit inactivated influenza vaccine. The receptor was derived from a man aged 45-65 years who received an inactivated influenza vaccine. The sample in question was CD4+ T cells sorted from PBMCs, obtained 4 to 6 days after vaccination. The chain recombines TRBV12-3 or TRBV12-4 with TRBJ1-1, with D possibly being TRBD1 (5 bases). The CDR3 reads CASSPHRRNTEAFF. The CDR3, as DNA: TGTGCCAGCAGTCCTCACAGGAGGAACACTGAAGCTTTCTTT.